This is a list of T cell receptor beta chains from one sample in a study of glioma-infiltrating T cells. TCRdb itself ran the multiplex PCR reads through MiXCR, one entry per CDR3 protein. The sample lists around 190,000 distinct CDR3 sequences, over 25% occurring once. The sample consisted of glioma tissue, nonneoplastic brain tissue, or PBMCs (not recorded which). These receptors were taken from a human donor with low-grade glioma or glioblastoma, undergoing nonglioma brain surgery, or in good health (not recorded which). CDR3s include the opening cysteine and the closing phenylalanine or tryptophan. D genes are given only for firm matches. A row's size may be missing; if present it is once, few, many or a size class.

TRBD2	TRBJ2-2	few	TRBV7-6	TGTGCCAGCAGCTTAGGAACTAGCGGGAGAATTAGAAGGGAGCTGTTTTTT	CASSLGTSGRIRRELFF
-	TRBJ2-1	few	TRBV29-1	TGCAGCGTTGAAGGTCTGCGGGACCATACCTACAATGAGCAGTTCTTC	CSVEGLRDHTYNEQFF
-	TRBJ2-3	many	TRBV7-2	TGTGCCAGCAGCCCGTATCTAGGGAGGATCGGAGATACGCAGTATTTT	CASSPYLGRIGDTQYF
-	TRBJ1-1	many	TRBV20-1	TGCAGTGCCGTCGGGGGAACGGCTGGCACTGAAGCTTTCTTT	CSAVGGTAGTEAFF
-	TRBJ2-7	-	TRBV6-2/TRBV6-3	TGTGCCAGCAGTTTGTCCTACGAGCATTACTTC	CASSLSYEHYF
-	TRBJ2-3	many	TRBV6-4	TGTGCCAGCAGTGACGTGCGGAGCAGAGGCACAGATACGCAGTATTTT	CASSDVRSRGTDTQYF
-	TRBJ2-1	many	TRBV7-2	TGTGCCAGCAGCACCAGGACAGTTCCCCCCTACAATGAGCAGTTCTTC	CASSTRTVPPYNEQFF
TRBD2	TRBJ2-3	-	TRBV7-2	TGTGCCAGCAGGCTACGACTAGCGGGCAGAACGGATACGCAGTATTTT	CASRLRLAGRTDTQYF
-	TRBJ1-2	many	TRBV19	TGTGCCAGTGGAGAACAGACTGCAGTCTATGGCTACACCTTC	CASGEQTAVYGYTF
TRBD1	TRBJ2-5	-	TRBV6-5	TGTGCCAGCAGCATCCAGGGGGCGGGGGAGACCCAGTACTTC	CASSIQGAGETQYF
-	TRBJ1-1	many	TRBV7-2	TGTGCCAGCAGCCCCGGGGCAGGGCATAACACTGAAGCTTTCTTT	CASSPGAGHNTEAFF
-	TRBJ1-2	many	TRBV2	TGTGCCAGCAGTGAAGCCCGCGTTGGCTACACCTTC	CASSEARVGYTF
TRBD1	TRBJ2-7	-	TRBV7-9	TGTGCCAGCAGCCGCTCGGACAGGAGCTACGAGCAGTACTTC	CASSRSDRSYEQYF
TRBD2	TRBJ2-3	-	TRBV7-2	TGTGCCAGCAGCTTAATCGCGGGAGTGGCAGATACGCAGTATTTT	CASSLIAGVADTQYF
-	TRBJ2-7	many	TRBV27	TGTGCCAGCAGGTTGACAAATTCTTTTTACGAGCAGTACTTC	CASRLTNSFYEQYF
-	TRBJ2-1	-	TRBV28	TGTGCCAGCAGCCACGACAGGTACAATGAGCAGTTCTTC	CASSHDRYNEQFF
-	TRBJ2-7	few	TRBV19	TGTGCCAGTAGTATTGGTGGGCAGGGCCCCTACGAGCAGTACTTC	CASSIGGQGPYEQYF
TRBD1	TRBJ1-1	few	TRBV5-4	TGTGCCAGCAGCTCCGGGACAGGGGCCCTGAACACTGAAGCTTTCTTT	CASSSGTGALNTEAFF
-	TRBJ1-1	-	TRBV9	TGTGCCAGCAGCGGTGCCTCGAACACTGAAGCTTTCTTT	CASSGASNTEAFF
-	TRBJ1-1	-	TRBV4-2	TGTGCCAGCAGCCAAACGACAGCTATGAACACTGAAGCTTTCTTT	CASSQTTAMNTEAFF
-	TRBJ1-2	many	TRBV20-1	TGCAGTGCTCCTTATAGGCATAACTATGGCTACACCTTC	CSAPYRHNYGYTF
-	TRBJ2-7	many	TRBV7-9	TGTGCCAGCAGCTTAGTAGGGTATCCCTACGAGCAGTACTTC	CASSLVGYPYEQYF
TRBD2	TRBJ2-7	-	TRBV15	TGTGCCACCGGATCAACTAGCGGGAGTATCTACGAGCAGTACTTC	CATGSTSGSIYEQYF
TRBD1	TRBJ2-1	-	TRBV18	TGTGCCAGCTCTCCGGGACAGGGGGCAAGTGAGCAGTTCTTC	CASSPGQGASEQFF
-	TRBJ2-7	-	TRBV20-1	TGCAGTGCAAACCCGGGGAGGGGGCGTCTCGAGCAGTACTTC	CSANPGRGRLEQYF
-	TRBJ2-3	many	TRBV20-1	TGCAGTGCTAGAATTCGTAGGGGAGGCACAGATACGCAGTATTTT	CSARIRRGGTDTQYF
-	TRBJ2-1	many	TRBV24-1	TGTGCCACCAGTAGCGTCGGCGGGGCCTACAATGAGCAGTTCTTC	CATSSVGGAYNEQFF
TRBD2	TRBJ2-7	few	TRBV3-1	TGTGCCAGCAGCCAAGTTGGACTAGCGGGAGGCTCCTACGAGCAGTACTTC	CASSQVGLAGGSYEQYF
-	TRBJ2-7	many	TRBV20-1	TGCAGTGCTAGGTGGGGGGGGCGCGACGAGCAGTACTTC	CSARWGGRDEQYF
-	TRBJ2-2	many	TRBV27	TGTGCCAGCAGTTATACAGGGTCCGGGGAGCTGTTTTTT	CASSYTGSGELFF
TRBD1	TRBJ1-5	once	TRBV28	TGTGCCAGCAGTCACCGGACAGGGTACAATCAGCCCCAGCATTTT	CASSHRTGYNQPQHF